The TCR beta chain described here comes from a study of blood T cell repertoires in COVID-19. Study context: COVID-19 samples, acute and convalescent, were from the United States, Italy and Spain. T cells, B-cell-depleted T cells, or PBMCs supplied cDNA or gDNA.

Germline assignment: CDR1 MNHEY and CDR2 SVGEGT. CDR3 length: 14 amino acids. V shed 5 bases, J shed 4 bases, and the junction held 7 bases outside the gene matches. Original methodology: From reference gene primer amplification, estimates of nucleated cell counts were derived. Some clones are missing from TCRdb's copy, which holds only in-frame ones; the method was immunoSEQ multiplex PCR. For V, J and clone size, that table is used; D and trimming come from the DNA. The sample records tens of thousands of clones, 70% to 85% being singletons. This chain uses TRBV6-2 or TRBV6-3 with TRBJ1-1, with 7 nucleotides matching TRBD1. Material: peripheral blood. The sequence came from an older woman with acute or convalescent COVID-19. CDR3 bases: TGTGCCAGCAGTCCCAACACAGGGGCCACTGAAGCTTTCTTT. Encoded protein: CASSPNTGATEAFF.